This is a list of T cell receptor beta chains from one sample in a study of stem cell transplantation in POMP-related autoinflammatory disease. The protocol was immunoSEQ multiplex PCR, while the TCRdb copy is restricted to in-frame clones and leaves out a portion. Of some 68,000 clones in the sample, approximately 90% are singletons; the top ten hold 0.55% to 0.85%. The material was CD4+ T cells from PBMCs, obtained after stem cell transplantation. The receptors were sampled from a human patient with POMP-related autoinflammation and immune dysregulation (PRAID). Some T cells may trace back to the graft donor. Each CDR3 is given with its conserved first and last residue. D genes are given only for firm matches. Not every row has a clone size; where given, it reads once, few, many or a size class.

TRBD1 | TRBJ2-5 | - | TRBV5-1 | TGCGCCAGCAGCTTAAGGACAGGACTAGAGACCCAGTACTTC | CASSLRTGLETQYF
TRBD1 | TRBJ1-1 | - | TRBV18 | TGTGCCAGCTCACAATCCCCGGGACAGGGTGGCAACACTGAAGCTTTCTTT | CASSQSPGQGGNTEAFF
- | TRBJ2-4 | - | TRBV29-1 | TGCAGCGTTGAAAGGGAGGTCAAAAACATTCAGTACTTC | CSVEREVKNIQYF
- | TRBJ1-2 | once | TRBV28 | TGTGCCAGCAGTTTATGGGCTGGGGTCCGCTATGGCTACACCTTC | CASSLWAGVRYGYTF
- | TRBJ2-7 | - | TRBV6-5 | TGTGCCAGCAGCCTGGTGAGGGATTACTACGAGCAGTACTTC | CASSLVRDYYEQYF
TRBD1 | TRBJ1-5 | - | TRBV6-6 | TGTGCCAGCAGTCCCTATCCCGGGACAGGGTATAGCAATCAGCCCCAGCATTTT | CASSPYPGTGYSNQPQHF
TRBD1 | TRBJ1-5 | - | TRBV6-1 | TGTGCCAGCAGTGAAGCAGGGGGCAACGATCAGCCCCAGCATTTT | CASSEAGGNDQPQHF
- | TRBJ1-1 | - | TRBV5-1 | TGCGCCAGCAGCGAATCCCTTTCGAACACTGAAGCTTTCTTT | CASSESLSNTEAFF
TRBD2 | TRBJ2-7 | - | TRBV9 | TGTGCCAGCAGCTTGGAACTAGCGGGCCTCAACGAGCAGTACTTC | CASSLELAGLNEQYF
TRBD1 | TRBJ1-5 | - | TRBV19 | TGTGCCAGTAGTATAGGCAGGGGGCGGGCTCAGCCCCAGCATTTT | CASSIGRGRAQPQHF
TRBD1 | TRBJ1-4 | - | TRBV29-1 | TGCAGCGTCGGGACAGGGAGGCGGGAAAAACTGTTTTTT | CSVGTGRREKLFF
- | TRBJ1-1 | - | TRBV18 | TGTGCCAGCTCACCACTTCTTCGCGAGAACACTGAAGCTTTCTTT | CASSPLLRENTEAFF
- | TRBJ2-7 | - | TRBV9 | TGTGCCAGCAGCGTAGATCAGGGGCCCTACGAGCAGTACTTC | CASSVDQGPYEQYF
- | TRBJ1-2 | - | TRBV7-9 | TGTGCCAGCAGCCCCGCCGGCAGGAACTATGGCTACACCTTC | CASSPAGRNYGYTF
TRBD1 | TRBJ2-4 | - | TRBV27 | TGTGCCAGCAGTTCCTACAGGGGAAGCAAAAACATTCAGTACTTC | CASSSYRGSKNIQYF
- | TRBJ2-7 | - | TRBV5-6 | TGTGCCAGCAGCTTGCCAGGGGCCTACGAGCAGTACTTC | CASSLPGAYEQYF
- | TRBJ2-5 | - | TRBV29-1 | TGCAGCACTGGGCGGGTACGCGTGGGATATCAAGAGACCCAGTACTTC | CSTGRVRVGYQETQYF
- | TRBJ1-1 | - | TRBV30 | TGTGCCTGGGACAGGTTGAACACTGAAGCTTTCTTT | CAWDRLNTEAFF
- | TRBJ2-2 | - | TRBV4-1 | TGCGCCAGCAGCCAGCCCCCGACATGGGGTACCGGGGAGCTGTTTTTT | CASSQPPTWGTGELFF
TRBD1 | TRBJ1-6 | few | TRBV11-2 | TGTGCCAGCAGCCCTAGGACAGGGGAAGGTTCACCCCTCCACTTT | CASSPRTGEGSPLHF
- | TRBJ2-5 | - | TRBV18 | TGTGCCAGCTCACCAGGGGCAGAGCAAGAGACCCAGTACTTC | CASSPGAEQETQYF
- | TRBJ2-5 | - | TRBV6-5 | TGTGCCAGCAGCCTACAGGGTGGTCAGACCCAGTACTTC | CASSLQGGQTQYF
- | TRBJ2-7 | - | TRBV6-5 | TGTGCCAGCAGGAAACAGGGAAGTCCCTACGAGCAGTACTTC | CASRKQGSPYEQYF
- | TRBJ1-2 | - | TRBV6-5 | TGTGCCAGCAGTTACGAGGCACCCTATAACTATGGCTACACCTTC | CASSYEAPYNYGYTF
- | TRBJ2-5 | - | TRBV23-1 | TGCGCCAGCAGTCAAGAGGAAACTCAAGAGACCCAGTACTTC | CASSQEETQETQYF
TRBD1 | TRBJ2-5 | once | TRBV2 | TGTGCCAGCACGACAGGGGGCAGGGAGACCCAGTACTTC | CASTTGGRETQYF
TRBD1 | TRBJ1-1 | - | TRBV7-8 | TGTGCCAGCAGCTTGGGAGACAGGGGGCAACAGAACACTGAAGCTTTCTTT | CASSLGDRGQQNTEAFF
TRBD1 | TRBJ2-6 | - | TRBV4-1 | TGCGCCAGCAGCCAAGAGGGACAGGGGGCTTCCGCTGGGGCCAACGTCCTGACTTTC | CASSQEGQGASAGANVLTF
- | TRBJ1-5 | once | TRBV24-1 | TGTGCCACCAGTCAAACCGGGTCCGATGGGCCCCAGCATTTT | CATSQTGSDGPQHF
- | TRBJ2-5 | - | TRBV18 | TGTGCCAGCTCACCCGGGGTGGTGGCCGAAGAGACCCAGTACTTC | CASSPGVVAEETQYF
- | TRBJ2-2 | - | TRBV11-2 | TGTGCCAGCAGCTGGCCTCGGCGGCCTAGCGGGGAGCTGTTTTTT | CASSWPRRPSGELFF
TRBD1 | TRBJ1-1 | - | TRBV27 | TGTGCCAGCAGTTTGTACCGACAGGGAGGAGACACTGAAGCTTTCTTT | CASSLYRQGGDTEAFF
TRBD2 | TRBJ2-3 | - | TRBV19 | TGTGCCAGTAGTATAAGGCGGCTAGCGGGAGCGGCCGATACGCAGTATTTT | CASSIRRLAGAADTQYF
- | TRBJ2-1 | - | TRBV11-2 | TGTGCCAGCAGCTTCAGGAGCTACAATGAGCAGTTCTTC | CASSFRSYNEQFF
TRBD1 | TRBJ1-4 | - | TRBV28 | TGTGCCAGCAGGCGGCAGGGGGCGGGAGTGGAAAAACTGTTTTTT | CASRRQGAGVEKLFF
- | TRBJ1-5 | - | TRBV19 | TGTGCCAGTAGTATAAATCGGGTTTTGGGCAATCAGCCCCAGCATTTT | CASSINRVLGNQPQHF